One and the same sample provided the 26 T cell receptor beta chains below, sequenced in a study of yellow fever vaccine responses in identical twins. Via MiXCR, TCRdb re-called the RT-PCR reads, giving one row per CDR3 protein. The sample lists 2,500 to 3,500 distinct CDR3 sequences; about nine tenths were seen once. Sequencing was performed on T cells from blood (PBMCs), unsorted or a sorted subset (not recorded which), taken before or after yellow fever vaccination (not recorded which). Receptor source: a female donor who received the yellow fever vaccine.

The genes are TRBV7-2 and TRBJ2-1; D is unclear. Germline CDR1 reads SGHTA; CDR2 reads FQGNSA. The CDR3 consists of 16 residues. The V gene lost 0 bases and the J gene lost 10 bases, with 19 bases spanning the gap. The CDR3 DNA follows: TGTGCCAGCAGCTTAGCCGTTATTCTTCTGAGAGTCGAGCAGTTCTTC. Translated, it gives CASSLAVILLRVEQFF.

CDR3 coding DNA: TGCGCCAGCAGCCCCTTAAGGGGAGAGACCCAGTACTTC. It translates to CASSPLRGETQYF. The chain has TRBV5-1 and TRBJ2-5, with D possibly matching TRBD1 (5 bases). Germline V lookup: CDR1 SGHRS, CDR2 YFSETQ. Between the trimmed V and J ends, which lost 4 bases and 4 bases, there was a span of 11 bases. CDR3 length: 13 residues.

The CDR3, as DNA: TGTGCCAGCAGCTCCAATTCGGCTACTGAGACCCAGTACTTC. This translates into CASSSNSATETQYF. The V and J genes are TRBV5-5 and TRBJ2-5, with no clear D. Deletions cut 3 bases from V and 5 bases from J, with 14 bases between. The CDR3 extends over 14 amino acids. Germline values: CDR1 SGHKS, CDR2 YYEKEE (reference sequence).

This sequence joins TRBV11-3 and TRBJ2-3; the match to TRBD2 covers 7 bases. Unmatched junction bases numbered 4, after V lost 0 bases and J lost 4 bases. The CDR3 has 15 amino acids. Germline V gene lookup returns CDR1 SGHNT and CDR2 YENEEA. As DNA, the CDR3 is TGTGCCAGCAGCTTAGAACTAGCGAGATCAGATACGCAGTATTTT. Its protein is CASSLELARSDTQYF.

The gene calls are TRBV4-2 and TRBJ1-2, with unresolved D. V was trimmed by 0 bases and J by 6 bases, leaving 17 bases between them. Per the germline V gene, CDR1 is LGHNA and CDR2 is YNFKEQ. This CDR3 region has 16 residues. CDR3 sequence reads: CASSQDFGTSRDGYTF. CDR3 in DNA: TGTGCCAGCAGCCAAGATTTCGGCACATCCCGTGATGGCTACACCTTC.

In its sample, this clonotype was seen a few times. V and J are TRBV5-8 and TRBJ1-2; no clear D. Trimming pared 0 bases from V and 6 bases from J, leaving 9 bases between. Per germline, CDR1 SGHTS and CDR2 YDEGEE. This CDR3 contains 13 residues. The CDR3 sequence: CASSLGGPDGYTF. DNA of the CDR3: TGTGCCAGCAGCTTGGGAGGGCCTGATGGCTACACCTTC.

This rearrangement joins TRBV15 to TRBJ1-5; no firm D call. This CDR3 has 15 amino acids. With 4 bases removed from V and 0 bases from J, the gap between germline ends came to 10 bases. Germline V gene lookup returns CDR1 LNHNV and CDR2 YYDKDF (reference sequence). The DNA for the CDR3 is TGTGCCACCAGCATCGACTGGGATAGCAATCAGCCCCAGCATTTT. Amino acids: CATSIDWDSNQPQHF. The full variable domain, in which reference TRBV15 and TRBJ1-5 provide the parts outside the CDR3, is DAMVIQNPRYQVTQFGKPVTLSCSQTLNHNVMYWYQQKSSQAPKLLFHYYDKDFNNEADTPDNFQSRRPNTSFCFLDIRSPGLGDTAMYLCATSIDWDSNQPQHFGDGTRLSIL.

The genes are TRBV11-2 and TRBJ2-3; D uncertain. Germline V gene lookup returns CDR1 SGHAT and CDR2 FQNNGV. Trimming pared 1 base from V and 4 bases from J, leaving 6 bases between. The CDR3 runs to 13 residues. The CDR3 loop is CASSLGSSDTQYF. In nucleotides, the CDR3 is TGTGCCAGCAGCTTAGGTAGTTCAGATACGCAGTATTTT.

The rearrangement links TRBV2 to TRBJ2-7; TRBD1 agrees at 7 bases. The CDR3 has 15 amino acids. Germline V lookup: CDR1 SNHLY, CDR2 FYNNEI. V lost 3 bases, J lost 2 bases, and 7 bases stayed unmatched. The DNA of the CDR3 is TGTGCCAGCAGTGACAGCACAGGGGCGGCCTACGAGCAGTACTTC. This encodes CASSDSTGAAYEQYF.

The chain uses TRBV20-1 and TRBJ1-1, with D possibly being TRBD1 (5 bases). The CDR3 runs to 15 residues. Germline lookup yields CDR1 DFQATT and CDR2 SNEGSKA (reference sequence). V lost 0 bases and J 2 bases, leaving 13 bases between the germline ends. The CDR3 spells CSARDRWGLNTEAFF. The CDR3 region has the DNA TGCAGTGCTAGAGATCGTTGGGGCTTAAACACTGAAGCTTTCTTT.

V gene TRBV11-3 combines with J gene TRBJ1-4; TRBD1 might be the D (6 bases). V was clipped by 5 bases and J by 5 bases, with 15 bases between them. This CDR3 is 15 amino acids long. CDR1 and CDR2 (germline): SGHNT, YENEEA. CDR3 region: CASSPGQKGNEKLFF. CDR3 DNA: TGTGCCAGCAGCCCAGGACAGAAGGGGAATGAAAAACTGTTTTTT.

The chain links TRBV2 to TRBJ2-2; D gene unclear. Germline V gives CDR1 SNHLY, CDR2 FYNNEI. With 6 bases removed from V and 3 bases from J, the gap between germline ends came to 8 bases. CDR3 length: 13 residues. The CDR3 bases are TGTGCCAGCAGGAAACTCCACACCGGGGAGCTGTTTTTT. This translates into CASRKLHTGELFF.

V and J are TRBV18 and TRBJ1-1; 7 nucleotides align to TRBD1. The junction had 5 bases not matched to a gene; V was cut back by 9 bases and J by 4 bases. This CDR3 has 12 amino acids. Germline V CDR1 and CDR2: KGHSH, LQKENI. The DNA of the CDR3 is TGTGCCAGTGAACAGGGGAGCACTGAAGCTTTCTTT. Translated: CASEQGSTEAFF.

The gene calls are TRBV29-1 and TRBJ2-1; a weak D match, TRBD1 (6 bases). V was pared by 0 bases and J by 12 bases, with 12 bases between. Germline V gene data show CDR1 as SQVTM and CDR2 as ANQGSEA. The CDR3 spans 12 residues. The CDR3 here is CSVEENRVGQFF. CDR3 DNA: TGCAGCGTTGAAGAAAACAGGGTAGGGCAGTTCTTC.

V usage is TRBV2 and J usage is TRBJ1-1; possibly TRBD1 for D (6 bases). V was shortened by 4 bases and J by 0 bases, with 9 bases between the two germline ends. From germline, CDR1 is SNHLY and CDR2 FYNNEI. The CDR3 extends over 14 amino acids. CDR3 bases: TGTGCCAGCAGTGCCGACAGGATGAACACTGAAGCTTTCTTT. Translating gives CASSADRMNTEAFF. Together with reference TRBV2 and TRBJ1-1, the CDR3 gives the full variable domain: EPEVTQTPSHQVTQMGQEVILRCVPISNHLYFYWYRQILGQKVEFLVSFYNNEISEKSEIFDDQFSVERPDGSNFTLKIRSTKLEDSAMYFCASSADRMNTEAFFGQGTRLTVV.

This clonotype occurred once. The chain recombines TRBV5-1 with TRBJ2-1, with D possibly being TRBD1 (5 bases). Germline CDR1 reads SGHRS; CDR2 reads YFSETQ. Trimming took 0 bases from V and 2 from J, leaving 9 bases between them. This CDR3 spans 15 amino acids. This chain's CDR3 is CASSLGQGTYNEQFF. Written as DNA, the CDR3 is TGCGCCAGCAGCTTGGGTCAGGGAACCTACAATGAGCAGTTCTTC.

The chain carries TRBV20-1 and TRBJ1-5; D remains unclear. The CDR3 runs 16 residues. From germline, CDR1 is DFQATT and CDR2 SNEGSKA (reference sequence). Between the trimmed V and J ends, which lost 1 base and 1 base, there was a span of 14 bases. The CDR3 sequence: CSARAGPGMSNQPQHF. The CDR3 coding sequence is TGCAGTGCTAGAGCGGGCCCTGGGATGAGCAATCAGCCCCAGCATTTT.

This chain links TRBV11-1 with TRBJ2-1; D may be TRBD1 or TRBD2 (6 bases each). The germline V gene encodes CDR1 SGHAT and CDR2 FQDESV (reference sequence). V was trimmed by 6 bases and J by 6 bases, leaving 27 bases between them. The CDR3 has 18 amino acids. DNA of the CDR3: TGTGCCAGCAGGTTACGGGTAGTGGCGGGACACCCGTCCAATGAGCAGTTCTTC. Encoded protein: CASRLRVVAGHPSNEQFF. The whole variable domain, remainder taken from reference TRBV11-1 and TRBJ2-1, is EAEVAQSPRYKITEKSQAVAFWCDPISGHATLYWYRQILGQGPELLVQFQDESVVDDSQLPKDRFSAERLKGVDSTLKIQPAELGDSAMYLCASRLRVVAGHPSNEQFFGPGTRLTVL.

This chain joins TRBV11-2 and TRBJ2-1, with 7 bases that match TRBD2. The CDR3 is 15 amino acids. Germline CDR1 reads SGHAT; CDR2 reads FQNNGV. V was pared by 5 bases and J by 4 bases, with 8 bases of the junction left unmatched. CDR3 residues: CASSPVGGVYNEQFF. CDR3 nucleotide sequence: TGTGCCAGCAGCCCAGTGGGGGGGGTATACAATGAGCAGTTCTTC.

This clonotype showed up just once. CDR3 sequence (DNA): TGTGCCAGCAGCTTAGGGGACGGTGTCACCCAGCATTTT. Amino acid sequence: CASSLGDGVTQHF. The chain carries TRBV7-3 and TRBJ1-5, with D possibly being TRBD1 (5 bases). V gave up 2 bases and J gave up 11 bases, with 13 bases separating them. This CDR3 contains 13 residues. The germline V gene encodes CDR1 SGHTA and CDR2 FQGTGA.

V usage is TRBV2 and J usage is TRBJ2-3, with no clear D. Germline V gives CDR1 SNHLY, CDR2 FYNNEI. V was clipped by 4 bases and J by 3 bases, with 17 bases between them. This CDR3 has 16 residues. The CDR3 DNA reads as TGTGCCAGCAGTGTCCGTCCCACAATAGGGACAGATACGCAGTATTTT. This sequence encodes CASSVRPTIGTDTQYF.

Here the CDR3 reads CASSYSAGGTDTQYF. CDR3 DNA sequence: TGTGCCAGCAGTTACTCGGCGGGGGGGACAGATACGCAGTATTTT. The rearrangement joins TRBV6-2 or TRBV6-3 to TRBJ2-3; 9 positions agree with TRBD2. This CDR3 spans 15 amino acids. The V segment lost 0 bases and the J segment 3 bases; nucleotides outside the gene matches: 1. Germline V gene lookup returns CDR1 MNHEY and CDR2 SVGEGT.

This clonotype was seen a single time. The chain employs TRBV10-3 and TRBJ1-3, with 10 bases aligning to TRBD1. Germline CDR1 ENHRY, CDR2 SYGVKD. Trimming removed 0 bases from V and 4 bases from J; junction bases left unmatched: 3. The CDR3 loop spans 16 amino acids. Here the CDR3 DNA reads TGTGCCATCAGTGAGTCGACAGGGGGCTCCGGAAACACCATATATTTT. Protein sequence: CAISESTGGSGNTIYF.

This clonotype was observed once. V and J are TRBV13 and TRBJ1-2, with a weak D call TRBD1 (5 bases). Germline V gene sequence: CDR1 PRHDT, CDR2 FYEKMQ (reference sequence). The CDR3 is made up of 14 amino acids. The V gene lost 7 bases and the J gene lost 7 bases, with 19 bases spanning the gap. CDR3 in amino acids: CASNLMGGLSGYTF. CDR3 sequence (DNA): TGTGCCAGCAATCTAATGGGGGGTCTTAGTGGCTACACCTTC. Variable domain in full (rest from reference TRBV13 and TRBJ1-2): AAGVIQSPRHLIKEKRETATLKCYPIPRHDTVYWYQQGPGQDPQFLISFYEKMQSDKGSIPDRFSAQQFSDYHSELNMSSLELGDSALYFCASNLMGGLSGYTFGSGTRLTVV.

The chain combines TRBV2 with TRBJ1-4, with D unclear. The ends were cut back, 2 bases at V and 7 bases at J, with 11 bases in the middle. This CDR3 is 14 amino acids long. Per germline, CDR1 SNHLY and CDR2 FYNNEI. This chain's CDR3 is CASSERWASEKLFF. The DNA for the CDR3 is TGTGCCAGCAGTGAACGATGGGCAAGTGAAAAACTGTTTTTT.

The sample holds a few counts of this clonotype. This chain connects TRBV7-9 to TRBJ2-5, with D perhaps given as TRBD1 or TRBD2 (5 bases each). Per the germline V gene, CDR1 is SEHNR and CDR2 is FQNEAQ (reference sequence). The V and J ends lost 5 bases and 5 bases respectively, with 18 bases between them. The CDR3 length is 15 residues. The CDR3: CASSVGTHGSETQYF. For the CDR3, the DNA is TGTGCCAGCAGCGTTGGGACGCATGGTTCGGAGACCCAGTACTTC.